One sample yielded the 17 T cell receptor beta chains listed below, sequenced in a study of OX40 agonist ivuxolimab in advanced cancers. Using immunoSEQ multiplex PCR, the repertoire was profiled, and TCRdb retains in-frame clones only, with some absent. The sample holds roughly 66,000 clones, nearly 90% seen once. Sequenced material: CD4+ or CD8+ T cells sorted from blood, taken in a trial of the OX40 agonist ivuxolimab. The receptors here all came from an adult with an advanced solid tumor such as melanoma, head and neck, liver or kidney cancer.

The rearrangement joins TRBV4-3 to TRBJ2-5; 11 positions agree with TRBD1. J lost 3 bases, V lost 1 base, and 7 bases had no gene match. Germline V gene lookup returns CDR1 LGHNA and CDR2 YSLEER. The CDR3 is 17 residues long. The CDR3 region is CASSQAGQGASKETQYF. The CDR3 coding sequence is TGCGCCAGCAGCCAAGCAGGACAGGGGGCTAGTAAAGAGACCCAGTACTTC.

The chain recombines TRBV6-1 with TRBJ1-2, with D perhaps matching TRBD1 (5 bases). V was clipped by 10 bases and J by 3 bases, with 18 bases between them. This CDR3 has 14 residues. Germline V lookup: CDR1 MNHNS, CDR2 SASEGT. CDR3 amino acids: CAIPAWGEDYGYTF. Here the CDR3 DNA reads TGTGCCATCCCAGCCTGGGGCGAGGACTATGGCTACACCTTC.

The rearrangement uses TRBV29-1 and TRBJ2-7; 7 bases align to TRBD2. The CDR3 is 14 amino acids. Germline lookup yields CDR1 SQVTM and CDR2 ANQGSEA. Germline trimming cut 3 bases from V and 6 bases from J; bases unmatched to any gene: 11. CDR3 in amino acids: CSVDMRGLQGEQYF. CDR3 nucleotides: TGCAGCGTTGATATGCGGGGGTTGCAGGGCGAGCAGTACTTC.

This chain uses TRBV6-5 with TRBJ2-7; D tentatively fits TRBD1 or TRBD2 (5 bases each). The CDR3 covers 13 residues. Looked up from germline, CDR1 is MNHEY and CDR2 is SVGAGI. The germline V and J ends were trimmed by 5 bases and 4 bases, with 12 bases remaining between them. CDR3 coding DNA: TGTGCCAGCAGTCACCGGGACGGTTACGAGCAGTACTTC. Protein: CASSHRDGYEQYF.

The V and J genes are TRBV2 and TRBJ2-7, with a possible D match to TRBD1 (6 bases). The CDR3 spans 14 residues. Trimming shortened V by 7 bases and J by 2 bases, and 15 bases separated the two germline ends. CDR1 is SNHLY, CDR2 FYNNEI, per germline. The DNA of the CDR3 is TGTGCCAGCAATCTTCAGGGGTCTCCCTACGAGCAGTACTTC. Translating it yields CASNLQGSPYEQYF.

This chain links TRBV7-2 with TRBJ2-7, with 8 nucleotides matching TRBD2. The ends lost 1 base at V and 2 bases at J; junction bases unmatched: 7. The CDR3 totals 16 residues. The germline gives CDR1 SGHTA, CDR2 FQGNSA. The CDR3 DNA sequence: TGTGCCAGCAGCTTAGTCGGCGGGAGGCCAGCCTACGAGCAGTACTTC. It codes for CASSLVGGRPAYEQYF.

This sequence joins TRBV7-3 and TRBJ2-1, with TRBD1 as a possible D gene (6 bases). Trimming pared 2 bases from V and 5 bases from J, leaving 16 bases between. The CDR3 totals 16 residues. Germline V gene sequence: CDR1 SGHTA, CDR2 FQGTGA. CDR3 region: CASSLYRTEAHNEQFF. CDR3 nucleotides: TGTGCCAGCAGCTTATACAGGACAGAGGCTCACAATGAGCAGTTCTTC.

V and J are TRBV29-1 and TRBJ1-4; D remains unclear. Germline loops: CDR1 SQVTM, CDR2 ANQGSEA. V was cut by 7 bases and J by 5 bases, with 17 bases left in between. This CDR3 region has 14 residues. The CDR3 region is CSASNGVRNEKLFF. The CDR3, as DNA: TGCAGCGCCTCAAACGGGGTTCGAAATGAAAAACTGTTTTTT.

For the CDR3, the DNA is TGTGCCAGTAGTATACAAGATCATAATGAAAAACTGTTTTTT. The encoded protein is CASSIQDHNEKLFF. The chain recombines TRBV19 with TRBJ1-4, with no clear D. This CDR3 has 14 amino acids. Germline CDR1 LNHDA, CDR2 SQIVND (reference sequence). V was trimmed by 2 bases and J by 4 bases, leaving 8 bases between them. Based on the CDR3 plus reference TRBV19 and TRBJ1-4, the full variable domain is DGGITQSPKYLFRKEGQNVTLSCEQNLNHDAMYWYRQDPGQGLRLIYYSQIVNDFQKGDIAEGYSVSREKKESFPLTVTSAQKNPTAFYLCASSIQDHNEKLFFGSGTQLSVL.

CDR3 protein: CASSLDRAMNTEAFF. For the CDR3, the DNA is TGTGCCAGCAGCCTAGACAGGGCCATGAACACTGAAGCTTTCTTT. The V and J genes are TRBV5-5 and TRBJ1-1; 7 bases are shared with TRBD1. CDR3 size: 15 residues. V was pared by 4 bases and J by 0 bases, with 6 bases of the junction left unmatched. CDR1 is SGHKS, CDR2 YYEKEE, per germline (reference sequence).

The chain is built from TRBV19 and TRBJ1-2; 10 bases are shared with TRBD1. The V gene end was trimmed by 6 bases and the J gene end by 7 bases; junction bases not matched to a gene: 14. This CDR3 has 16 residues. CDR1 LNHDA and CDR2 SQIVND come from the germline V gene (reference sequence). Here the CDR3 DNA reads TGTGCCAGTAGACGAACCGGGACAGGGGAGTTAGGTGGCTACACCTTC. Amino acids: CASRRTGTGELGGYTF.

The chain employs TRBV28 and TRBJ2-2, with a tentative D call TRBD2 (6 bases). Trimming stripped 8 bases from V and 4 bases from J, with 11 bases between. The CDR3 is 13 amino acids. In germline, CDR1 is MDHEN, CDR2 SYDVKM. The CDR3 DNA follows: TGTGCCAGCCGTCGGGACTCCACCGGGGAGCTGTTTTTT. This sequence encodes CASRRDSTGELFF.

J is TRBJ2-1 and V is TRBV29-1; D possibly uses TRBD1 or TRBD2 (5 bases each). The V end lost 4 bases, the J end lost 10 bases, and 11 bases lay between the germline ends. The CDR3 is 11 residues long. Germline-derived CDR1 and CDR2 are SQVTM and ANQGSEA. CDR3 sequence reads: CSVALGPEQFF. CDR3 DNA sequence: TGCAGCGTTGCTTTGGGACCCGAGCAGTTCTTC.

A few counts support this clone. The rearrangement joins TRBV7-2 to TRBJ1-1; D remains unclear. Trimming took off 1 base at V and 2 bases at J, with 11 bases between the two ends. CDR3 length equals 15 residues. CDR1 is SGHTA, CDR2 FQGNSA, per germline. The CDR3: CASSLGGRPNTEAFF. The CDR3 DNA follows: TGTGCCAGCAGCTTAGGCGGCCGACCTAACACTGAAGCTTTCTTT.

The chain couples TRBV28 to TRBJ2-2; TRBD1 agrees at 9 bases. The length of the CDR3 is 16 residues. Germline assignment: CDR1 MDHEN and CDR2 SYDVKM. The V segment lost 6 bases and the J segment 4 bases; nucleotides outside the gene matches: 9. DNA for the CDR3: TGTGCCAGCAGCTCCGGGACAGGGTACAGCACCGGGGAGCTGTTTTTT. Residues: CASSSGTGYSTGELFF.

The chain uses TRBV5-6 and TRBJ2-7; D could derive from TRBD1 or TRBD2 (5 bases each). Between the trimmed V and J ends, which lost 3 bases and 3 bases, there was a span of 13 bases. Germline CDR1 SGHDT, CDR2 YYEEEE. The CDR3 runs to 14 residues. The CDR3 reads CASSSGWGDYEQYF. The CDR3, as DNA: TGTGCCAGCAGCTCGGGGTGGGGCGACTACGAGCAGTACTTC.

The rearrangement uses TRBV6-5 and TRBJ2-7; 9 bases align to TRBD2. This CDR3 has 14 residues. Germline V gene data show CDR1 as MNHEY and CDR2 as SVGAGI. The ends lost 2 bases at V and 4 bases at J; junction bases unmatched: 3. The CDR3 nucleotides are TGTGCCAGCAGTTACGGGACTAGCAAATACGAGCAGTACTTC. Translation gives CASSYGTSKYEQYF.